Included here is one T cell receptor (beta chain) sequence, with context. Per the germline V gene, CDR1 is SGHNT and CDR2 is YYREEE (reference sequence). This CDR3 comprises 15 residues. V lost 2 bases to trimming and J lost 5 bases; unmatched junction nucleotides: 5. These data originate in a study of blood T cell repertoires in COVID-19. Looking at the study overall: Samples taken during acute and convalescent COVID-19 were collected in the United States, Italy and Spain. Nucleic acid was either cDNA or gDNA, and it came from T cells, B-cell-depleted T cells, or PBMCs.

Original analysis: Estimated nucleated cell counts came from reference gene primer amplification. Assay used: immunoSEQ multiplex PCR; TCRdb lists only in-frame clones, some missing. V and J calls and clone size follow that table, whereas D and trimming were derived from the DNA. The top ten clones hold about 7.7% of a sample with almost 55,000 clones, approximately 90% of them seen once. The V gene is TRBV5-4, the J gene TRBJ1-2; 11 bases align to TRBD1. Sequenced input: peripheral blood. The sequence was collected from a middle-aged woman with active COVID-19. The CDR3 sequence: CASSFPRDRGYGYTF. CDR3 in DNA: TGTGCCAGCAGCTTCCCCCGGGACAGGGGGTATGGCTACACCTTC.